This TCR beta chain was sequenced during a study of CD8+ T cells in alopecia areata listed by TCRdb under 2018. About the full investigation: Treated patients were enrolled in an open-label pilot trial of oral tofacitinib at 5 to 10 mg twice daily for moderate-to-severe alopecia areata. Scalp clonality was compared among normal scalp (n=4), patchy alopecia areata scalp (n=8), and alopecia totalis/universalis scalp (n=8). Tofacitinib was given for 6 to 18 months, followed by 6 months of follow-up off drug to assess delayed response and recurrence. Human TCRbeta sequencing covered scalp tissue and sorted CD4+ and CD8+ peripheral blood T cells from patchy and totalis/universalis alopecia areata patients and healthy controls. RNA was extracted with the PAXgene miRNA kit for fixed scalp, the miRNeasy kit for PBMCs, and the RNeasy kit for mouse skin. The study used high-throughput TCRbeta sequencing to examine T cell clonal expansion in alopecia areata, in both the C3H/HeJ mouse model and human patients. Tofacitinib-treated patients had biopsies at baseline and at 4 and 24 weeks of treatment, with a later scalp biopsy in several patients. Amplification of TCRbeta CDR3 regions was done by immunoSEQ multiplex PCR using 35 Vbeta forward primers and 13 Jbeta reverse primers. Disease severity in treated patients was measured with the SALT score, which quantifies the percentage of affected scalp surface area. Results the study describes overall, beyond this receptor: Lesional scalp, especially in alopecia totalis/universalis, showed higher clonality and more expanded CD8+ clones than normal scalp, suggesting antigenic drive. Many expanded lesional clones persisted in scalp and blood during tofacitinib treatment, which may partly explain relapse after stopping treatment. Shared TCR sequences between patients were less evident than in mice, which may be partly attributable to HLA diversity in the patient population. Unlike mouse skin, where gammadelta T cells dominate, normal human skin contains resident alphabeta T cells that get sequenced too, which complicates analysis of the scalp TCR repertoire. Because the treated cohort was small and had just a single nonresponder, larger studies are needed to establish links between baseline CD8+ expansion and response. With tofacitinib, both scalp clonality and the number of expanded CD8+ clones among the top 100 scalp clones went down significantly.

Libraries were made using the immunoSEQ multiplex PCR assay. RNA was extracted from all samples and reverse transcribed into cDNA as template for TCR sequencing. First-strand cDNA was synthesized with SuperScript III using a 2:1 mix of oligo-dT and random hexamers. A synthetic immune receptor repertoire was used to gauge amplification bias, and whatever bias remained was removed computationally. The study's processing was this. Raw reads were preprocessed for error removal, and CDR3 was defined according to IMGT conventions as running from the conserved cysteine to phenylalanine. Clonality was computed by normalizing Shannon entropy by log2 of the number of productive unique TCRs and subtracting the result from 1. Whether scalp clones were CD4 or CD8 was inferred by matching scalp TCRbeta sequences against CD4 and CD8 repertoires sorted from blood. As stored in TCRdb, this immuneACCESS dataset retains in-frame rearrangements with V and J assigned. A fraction of the clones does not appear; measured against another copy, unresolved V genes explain less than half of the discrepancy, and the remainder lacks a known reason. V and J calls and clone size follow that table, whereas D and trimming were derived from the DNA. Present in this sample are fewer than 100,000 clones, more than 65% of which were seen just once. The top ten hold approximately 15% of the sample.

The CDR3 goes from the cysteine to the phenylalanine over 13 residues. Here the CDR3 DNA is all that survives: 39 bases in frame from base 1. The germline V gene sets CDR1 to MDHEN and CDR2 to SYDVKM. Deletion took 1 base off V and 0 bases off J, with a span of 3 bases between the germline ends. Worth noting for this clone: The clone's antigen remains unknown. No base-level quality is on record; no much larger clone is a single base apart.

Sample treatment or condition, as interpreted from the label and publication: oral pan-JAK inhibitor, 5-10 mg twice daily. Peripheral blood and lesional scalp punch biopsies were obtained from patients with alopecia areata. PBMCs were isolated by density centrifugation and stained for CD3, CD4 and CD8, after which CD4+ and CD8+ T cells were sorted on a FACSAria. The V and J genes are TRBV28 and TRBJ1-1; a confident D gene designation cannot be given. The source of this sequence is a human donor with alopecia areata. Sequencing used CD8+ T cells sorted from blood, obtained between weeks 43 and 45, from a patient treated with tofacitinib. This receptor carries the CDR3 CASSLYMNTEAFF. The nucleotides read TGTGCCAGCAGTTTATACATGAACACTGAAGCTTTCTTT.